The rows below give T cell receptor beta chains drawn from one sample of a study of cytomegalovirus exposure and HLA in healthy donors. Generated by immunoSEQ multiplex PCR, the TCRdb table keeps only in-frame clones and is missing some. Of nearly 200,000 clones in the sample, approximately 78% are singletons; the top ten hold 6% to 8%. Sample: PBMCs. The receptors were gathered from a woman aged 45-65 years in good health and CMV-seropositive. Each CDR3 is given with its conserved first and last residue. D genes are given only for firm matches. Size is stated for part of the rows, as once, few or many counts, or as a class when the clone is expanded.

cdr3_length: 17
d_call: -
v_call: TRBV12-5
clone_size: -
j_call: TRBJ2-6
cdr3_nt: TGTGCTAGTGGTTTGGTACGGAGAGGGCAAGGGGCCAACGTCCTGACTTTC
cdr3_aa: CASGLVRRGQGANVLTF

cdr3_length: 16
d_call: TRBD2
v_call: TRBV12-5
clone_size: -
j_call: TRBJ2-7
cdr3_nt: TGTGCTAGTGGTTCGGACCCTAGCGGAAGCTCCTACGAGCAGTACTTC
cdr3_aa: CASGSDPSGSSYEQYF

cdr3_length: 16
d_call: -
v_call: TRBV28
clone_size: -
j_call: TRBJ1-2
cdr3_nt: TGTGCCAGCAGTTTGGCCGGACAGCCGACTAACTATGGCTACACCTTC
cdr3_aa: CASSLAGQPTNYGYTF

cdr3_length: 14
d_call: TRBD1
v_call: TRBV5-4
clone_size: -
j_call: TRBJ2-7
cdr3_nt: TGTGCCAGCAGCTCTCCGGGACAGAACTACGAGCAGTACTTC
cdr3_aa: CASSSPGQNYEQYF

cdr3_length: 13
d_call: -
v_call: TRBV27
clone_size: -
j_call: TRBJ2-7
cdr3_nt: TGTGCCAGCAGGCGGACAGTAGACTACGAGCAGTACTTC
cdr3_aa: CASRRTVDYEQYF

cdr3_length: 15
d_call: TRBD2
v_call: TRBV27
clone_size: few
j_call: TRBJ2-7
cdr3_nt: TGTGCCAGCAGTAGACCGGGGGGGCTGTCCTACGAGCAGTACTTC
cdr3_aa: CASSRPGGLSYEQYF

cdr3_length: 17
d_call: TRBD2
v_call: TRBV27
clone_size: -
j_call: TRBJ2-2
cdr3_nt: TGTGCCAGCCGCGGGACTAGCGGGAGAGGAACGACCGGGGAGCTGTTTTTT
cdr3_aa: CASRGTSGRGTTGELFF

cdr3_length: 14
d_call: -
v_call: TRBV7-2
clone_size: -
j_call: TRBJ2-7
cdr3_nt: TGTGCCAGCAGCTTCACCACAGGAAACTACGAGCAGTACTTC
cdr3_aa: CASSFTTGNYEQYF

cdr3_length: 11
d_call: -
v_call: TRBV19
clone_size: -
j_call: TRBJ2-5
cdr3_nt: TGTGCCAGTAGTATCCGGGAGACCCAGTACTTC
cdr3_aa: CASSIRETQYF

cdr3_length: 14
d_call: -
v_call: TRBV5-5
clone_size: -
j_call: TRBJ2-7
cdr3_nt: TGTGCCAGCAGCTCACAGACGACCGCCTACGAGCAGTACTTC
cdr3_aa: CASSSQTTAYEQYF

cdr3_length: 16
d_call: -
v_call: TRBV9
clone_size: -
j_call: TRBJ2-3
cdr3_nt: TGTGCCAGCAGCCCGCGAGGGCGGGAATCCACAGATACGCAGTATTTT
cdr3_aa: CASSPRGRESTDTQYF

cdr3_length: 13
d_call: -
v_call: TRBV27
clone_size: -
j_call: TRBJ1-2
cdr3_nt: TGTGCCAGCAGTTCAAACTCAGGGGTAGGCTACACCTTC
cdr3_aa: CASSSNSGVGYTF

cdr3_length: 13
d_call: -
v_call: TRBV14
clone_size: -
j_call: TRBJ2-1
cdr3_nt: TGTGCCAGCAGCCAAGGTTGGGCCGATGAGCAGTTCTTC
cdr3_aa: CASSQGWADEQFF

cdr3_length: 14
d_call: -
v_call: TRBV5-6
clone_size: -
j_call: TRBJ1-5
cdr3_nt: TGTGCCAGCAGCCTGGGGCAGGGGCCCGTGCCCCAGCATTTT
cdr3_aa: CASSLGQGPVPQHF

cdr3_length: 13
d_call: TRBD1
v_call: TRBV11-2
clone_size: -
j_call: TRBJ1-2
cdr3_nt: TGTGCCAGCAGCCCTCGGACAGGGGTCGGCTACACCTTC
cdr3_aa: CASSPRTGVGYTF

cdr3_length: 19
d_call: -
v_call: TRBV7-9
clone_size: -
j_call: TRBJ2-1
cdr3_nt: TGTGCCAGCAGCTCCCGTGGGTTGATCGGAGGGTACTCCTACAATGAGCAGTTCTTC
cdr3_aa: CASSSRGLIGGYSYNEQFF

cdr3_length: 14
d_call: -
v_call: TRBV7-3
clone_size: -
j_call: TRBJ1-1
cdr3_nt: TGTGCCAGCAGCTTAAACCCAGGGAACACTGAAGCTTTCTTT
cdr3_aa: CASSLNPGNTEAFF

cdr3_length: 15
d_call: TRBD2
v_call: TRBV2
clone_size: -
j_call: TRBJ2-1
cdr3_nt: TGTGCCAGCACGCAAGGACTAGCGGGGGGGGACGAGCAGTTCTTC
cdr3_aa: CASTQGLAGGDEQFF

cdr3_length: 17
d_call: -
v_call: TRBV7-2
clone_size: -
j_call: TRBJ2-4
cdr3_nt: TGTGCCAGCAGCTTAGCGGGTGACGGACTAGCCAAAAACATTCAGTACTTC
cdr3_aa: CASSLAGDGLAKNIQYF

cdr3_length: 14
d_call: -
v_call: TRBV7-8
clone_size: -
j_call: TRBJ2-7
cdr3_nt: TGTGCCAGCAGCCGGACAGCTGGATCCTACGAGCAGTACTTC
cdr3_aa: CASSRTAGSYEQYF

cdr3_length: 14
d_call: -
v_call: TRBV10-1
clone_size: -
j_call: TRBJ1-4
cdr3_nt: TGCGCCAGCAGTGACCTCCAAGAGGGTGAAAAACTGTTTTTT
cdr3_aa: CASSDLQEGEKLFF

cdr3_length: 18
d_call: TRBD1
v_call: TRBV28
clone_size: -
j_call: TRBJ1-4
cdr3_nt: TGTGCCAGCGGGTCCCTTAGGACAGGGGATGGGGGAGGTGAAAAACTGTTTTTT
cdr3_aa: CASGSLRTGDGGGEKLFF

cdr3_length: 16
d_call: TRBD2
v_call: TRBV5-1
clone_size: -
j_call: TRBJ2-3
cdr3_nt: TGCGCCAGCAGCTTGGCGGGACTAGCGGGAGTCCATACGCAGTATTTT
cdr3_aa: CASSLAGLAGVHTQYF

cdr3_length: 15
d_call: TRBD1
v_call: TRBV7-9
clone_size: -
j_call: TRBJ1-4
cdr3_nt: TGTGCCAGCACCTTAGGGACAGGCAAGAATGAAAAACTGTTTTTT
cdr3_aa: CASTLGTGKNEKLFF

cdr3_length: 15
d_call: -
v_call: TRBV5-1
clone_size: -
j_call: TRBJ1-3
cdr3_nt: TGCGCCAGCAGCTTGGACAGGGTTTCTGGAAACACCATATATTTT
cdr3_aa: CASSLDRVSGNTIYF

cdr3_length: 16
d_call: TRBD2
v_call: TRBV28
clone_size: once
j_call: TRBJ2-2
cdr3_nt: TGTGCCAGCAGTTTCTGGACTAGCGGGAGAACCGGGGAGCTGTTTTTT
cdr3_aa: CASSFWTSGRTGELFF